This TCR beta chain derives from a study of blood T cell repertoires in COVID-19. Whole-study context: T cells, B-cell-depleted T cells, or PBMCs supplied cDNA or gDNA.

Method: immunoSEQ multiplex PCR; TCRdb's copy keeps in-frame clones and lacks some. The table includes about 140,000 clones, about 82% detected once. This CDR3 comprises 14 residues. The V end was cut by 4 bases, the J end by 4 bases, with 15 bases between. Germline values: CDR1 SGHDT, CDR2 YYEEEE. This chain links TRBV5-6 with TRBJ2-7; the D gene is possibly TRBD2 (6 bases). The receptor was isolated from a woman aged 55-70 years with acute or convalescent COVID-19. Sequencing used peripheral blood. The CDR3 coding sequence is TGTGCCAGCAGCGCTTCGGGACTGACATACGAGCAGTACTTC. Translation: CASSASGLTYEQYF.